A single sample gave rise to the 3 T cell receptor beta chains below, sequenced in a study of vaccination and CD4 T cells after COVID-19. Oncomine TCR Beta short-read sequencing was applied to DNA from cultured CD4+ T cells. TCRdb re-derived calls from the PCR reads in MiXCR, one entry per CDR3 protein. The sample has some 13,000 distinct CDR3 sequences, less than 35% seen once. For these receptors, no antigen is known. The sample's treatment: approximately nine-day PBMC culture with coronavirus spike peptide pools or control peptides (ViraFEST assay). Source material: CD4+ T cells from blood, cultured in vitro. The receptors were sampled from a human donor who had recovered from COVID-19.

This clonotype is medium-sized. The chain carries TRBV20-1 and TRBJ1-2; the D gene is possibly TRBD1 (6 bases). With 0 bases removed from V and 8 bases from J, the gap between germline ends came to 19 bases. The CDR3 loop spans 15 amino acids. Germline lookup yields CDR1 DFQATT and CDR2 SNEGSKA (reference sequence). This CDR3 reads CSARDQGTMRSGYTF. The CDR3 nucleotides read TGCAGTGCTAGAGACCAGGGGACTATGAGGTCGGGCTACACCTTC.

This clonotype has a handful of counts. The rearrangement uses TRBV19 and TRBJ1-3, with D perhaps matching TRBD1 (6 bases). CDR1 is LNHDA, CDR2 SQIVND, per germline (reference sequence). CDR3 length: 16 amino acids. Trimming left V 10 bases short and J 2 bases short, with 21 bases between. CDR3 nucleotides: TGTGCCACAACGAATAGGGGGGCAGGGACTGGAAACACCATATATTTT. Amino acids: CATTNRGAGTGNTIYF. The full variable domain, rest sourced from reference TRBV19 and TRBJ1-3, is DGGITQSPKYLFRKEGQNVTLSCEQNLNHDAMYWYRQDPGQGLRLIYYSQIVNDFQKGDIAEGYSVSREKKESFPLTVTSAQKNPTAFYLCATTNRGAGTGNTIYFGEGSWLTVV.

This clonotype was recorded once. The chain joins TRBV12-3 or TRBV12-4 to TRBJ1-1; a possible D gene is TRBD1 (5 bases). The V end was cut by 1 base, the J end by 8 bases, with 14 bases between. The CDR3 consists of 14 residues. The CDR3 DNA follows: TGTGCCAGCAGTTTAGTCCAGGGCAGACCAGAAGCTTTCTTT. The encoded protein is CASSLVQGRPEAFF.